This is a list of T cell receptor beta chains from one sample in a study of blood T cell repertoires in COVID-19. The protocol was immunoSEQ multiplex PCR, while the TCRdb copy is restricted to in-frame clones and leaves out a portion. The table lists 250,000 to 300,000 clones, 88% of them singletons. Sequencing input: PBMCs or T cells enriched from blood (not recorded which). The receptors come from a woman under 40 who had recovered from COVID-19. Both conserved end residues are part of each CDR3. Each record gives: clone size, D gene, V gene, J gene, CDR3 DNA, CDR3 protein. D genes are given only for firm matches. Where a row states a size, it is once, few, many or the class of an expanded clone; other rows omit it.

>-|-|TRBV28|TRBJ1-3
TGTGCCAGCATCGGGGTTGCAAACACCATATATTTT
CASIGVANTIYF
>-|TRBD1|TRBV5-5|TRBJ1-2
TGTGCCAGCAACTCAGGGGGCGCGGTCTATGGCTACACCTTC
CASNSGGAVYGYTF
>-|-|TRBV9|TRBJ2-7
TGTGCCAGCAGCCCAGGGGCGTTTATCGCCTACGAGCAGTACTTC
CASSPGAFIAYEQYF
>-|-|TRBV5-4|TRBJ1-1
TGTGCCAGCAGCCCGGGGGGATGGACTGAAGCTTTCTTT
CASSPGGWTEAFF
>-|-|TRBV5-1|TRBJ2-2
TGCGCCAGCAGCTTGGTAGGGTTATCGGGGGTGAAGACCGGGGAGCTGTTTTTT
CASSLVGLSGVKTGELFF
>-|-|TRBV6-6|TRBJ1-2
TGTGCCAGCAGTGTACAGGTTAACTATGGCTACACCTTC
CASSVQVNYGYTF
>-|-|TRBV6-5|TRBJ2-3
TGTGCCAGCAGTTACGCGCGGGGCGGGGCGGATACGCAGTATTTT
CASSYARGGADTQYF
>few|-|TRBV3-1/TRBV3-2|TRBJ1-2
TGTGCCAGCAGCCAAGATTGGACTGGGCGAGGCTACACCTTC
CASSQDWTGRGYTF
>-|-|TRBV5-5|TRBJ1-2
TGTGCCAGCAGCTTCACAGGGCCCTATGGCTACACCTTC
CASSFTGPYGYTF
>-|-|TRBV6-2/TRBV6-3|TRBJ2-7
TGTGCCAGCAGTGCCGTTGGGCGGGTTTACGAGCAGTACTTC
CASSAVGRVYEQYF
>-|-|TRBV12-5|TRBJ2-1
TGTGCTAGTGGTTCTCTCGTCAGGGGTGAGGGTGAGCAGTTCTTC
CASGSLVRGEGEQFF
>-|TRBD1|TRBV7-6|TRBJ1-2
TGTGCCAGCAGCCCGCTGAGACAGGGGGCAGAGGGCTACACCTTC
CASSPLRQGAEGYTF
>-|TRBD2|TRBV27|TRBJ2-1
TGTGCCAGCAGTTTACTTCCGGCGGGGGGCTCGGATGAGCAGTTCTTC
CASSLLPAGGSDEQFF
>-|TRBD2|TRBV7-3|TRBJ2-2
TGTGCCAGCAGCGCGCCGGGACTAGCGGGAGGATCCGGGGAGCTGTTTTTT
CASSAPGLAGGSGELFF
>-|TRBD1|TRBV27|TRBJ1-5
TGTGCCAGCAGTTTTGAGGGACAGGATCAGCCCCAGCATTTT
CASSFEGQDQPQHF
>-|-|TRBV14|TRBJ1-1
TGTGCCAGCAGCCAAGATGTTGGGGCGCGACTCAATGAAGCTTTCTTT
CASSQDVGARLNEAFF
>-|-|TRBV28|TRBJ2-1
TGTGCCAGCAGTTTAAGGGGGGGGTCCTACAATGAGCAGTTCTTC
CASSLRGGSYNEQFF
>-|TRBD1|TRBV19|TRBJ1-1
TGTGCCAGTAAAAACAGGGGCACCACGTGGGACACTGAAGCTTTCTTT
CASKNRGTTWDTEAFF
>-|TRBD1|TRBV5-4|TRBJ1-5
TGTGCCAGCAGCTTGGGGACAGGGGGCAGTCAGCCCCAGCATTTT
CASSLGTGGSQPQHF
>-|TRBD1|TRBV5-4|TRBJ1-6
TGTGCCAGCAGCTTGGGGGCAGGGGGTCATTCACCCCTCCACTTT
CASSLGAGGHSPLHF
>few|TRBD2|TRBV4-1|TRBJ2-7
TGCGCCAGCAGCTCCGTTAGCGGGACCCTCTACGAGCAGTACTTC
CASSSVSGTLYEQYF
>once|TRBD2|TRBV19|TRBJ2-1
TGTGCCAGTAGTCCGCTCTCTAATAGGGGACTACCGCACAATGAGCAGTTCTTC
CASSPLSNRGLPHNEQFF
>-|-|TRBV11-2|TRBJ2-7
TGTGCCAGCAGCAGCGGAGCCGGGTACGAGCAGTACTTC
CASSSGAGYEQYF
>-|-|TRBV24-1|TRBJ1-1
TGTGCCACCAGCTCTACAGGGTGGTCTGAAGCTTTCTTT
CATSSTGWSEAFF
>-|-|TRBV6-1|TRBJ2-2
TGTGCCAGCAGTGGTCCCGGGACTTTTCCCGTGGGCACCGGGGAGCTGTTTTTT
CASSGPGTFPVGTGELFF
>once|-|TRBV9|TRBJ2-1
TGTGCCAGCAGCGTAGAACTAGTGAGCTACAATGAGCAGTTCTTC
CASSVELVSYNEQFF
>-|TRBD2|TRBV5-1|TRBJ2-2
TGCGCCAGCAGCTTGTATGTTGGAGCGGGAGTTCGGACCGGGGAGCTGTTTTTT
CASSLYVGAGVRTGELFF
>-|-|TRBV28|TRBJ2-4
TGTGCCAGCGCAGTGGTCGCAGGGGCGAGGAGGCAGTACTTC
CASAVVAGARRQYF
>-|TRBD1|TRBV6-5|TRBJ2-3
TGTGCCAGCAGTCGGACAGGGGGCACAGATACGCAGTATTTT
CASSRTGGTDTQYF
>-|-|TRBV30|TRBJ1-1
TGTGCCTGGGGGAAAGCCACTGAAGCTTTCTTT
CAWGKATEAFF
>-|TRBD1|TRBV28|TRBJ1-3
TGTGCCAGCAGTTTAGCGAAGGGGGCTAGGCGAGGAAACACCATATATTTT
CASSLAKGARRGNTIYF
>-|-|TRBV5-1|TRBJ1-1
TGCGCCAGCAGCTTTTCCCATGGCAGGATCCTTGAAGCTTTCTTT
CASSFSHGRILEAFF
>few|TRBD2|TRBV3-1/TRBV3-2|TRBJ2-7
TGTGCCAGCAGCCGTGTTAGCGGGGGGGATTACGAGCAGTACTTC
CASSRVSGGDYEQYF
>-|-|TRBV7-6|TRBJ1-4
TGTGCCAGCAGCCCCGGGGAGGGCCGCTATGAAAAACTGTTTTTT
CASSPGEGRYEKLFF
>-|TRBD1|TRBV27|TRBJ1-2
TGTGCCAGCTCAGACCCCGGGACAGGGGGCGCCGGGGAAGGCTACACCTTC
CASSDPGTGGAGEGYTF
>-|-|TRBV29-1|TRBJ1-1
TGCAGCGTGGCCGGGATGGTGAACACTGAAGCTTTCTTT
CSVAGMVNTEAFF
>-|-|TRBV12-3/TRBV12-4|TRBJ1-2
TGTGCCAGCAGTGTGAGCTATGGCTACACCTTC
CASSVSYGYTF
>few|-|TRBV4-1|TRBJ1-6
TGCGCCAGCAGCCCCCGCCGGGATAATTCACCCCTCCACTTT
CASSPRRDNSPLHF
>-|-|TRBV28|TRBJ2-7
TGTGCCAGCAGTTTCCGGTACGAGCAGTACTTC
CASSFRYEQYF
>-|-|TRBV19|TRBJ1-5
TGTGCCAGTAGTATAGGACCCCGGGATCAGCCCCAGCATTTT
CASSIGPRDQPQHF
>-|TRBD1|TRBV25-1|TRBJ2-1
TGTGCCAGCAGTGACCAGACAGGGGGCGCCTACAATGAGCAGTTCTTC
CASSDQTGGAYNEQFF
>-|-|TRBV10-3|TRBJ2-7
TGTGCCATCAGGGTGACACAGGGTGGGCTTGAGCAGTACTTC
CAIRVTQGGLEQYF
>once|-|TRBV19|TRBJ1-2
TGTGCCAGTAGCCATACAGGGTTCTACTATGGCTACACCTTC
CASSHTGFYYGYTF
>-|-|TRBV27|TRBJ1-5
TGTGCCAGCAGTTTAGTTTGGCAGGGGAATCAGCCCCAGCATTTT
CASSLVWQGNQPQHF
>-|TRBD2|TRBV24-1|TRBJ2-1
TGTGCCACCAGTGACCACACTAGCGGGCTCGTCTACAATGAGCAGTTCTTC
CATSDHTSGLVYNEQFF
>-|TRBD1|TRBV5-1|TRBJ2-5
TGCGCCAGCAGCTTGGACCCAGGGGGCTATGAGACCCAGTACTTC
CASSLDPGGYETQYF
>once|-|TRBV18|TRBJ1-1
TGTGCCAGCTCACGTCAGGCTATGAACACTGAAGCTTTCTTT
CASSRQAMNTEAFF
>-|TRBD1|TRBV3-1/TRBV3-2|TRBJ2-5
TGTGCCAGCAGCGCATCGCCGGCCGGGACAGGGGGCCACCAAGAGACCCAGTACTTC
CASSASPAGTGGHQETQYF
>-|TRBD1|TRBV4-3|TRBJ2-5
TGCGCCAGCAGCTCCCGACAGGGAGCGACCCAGTACTTC
CASSSRQGATQYF
>-|-|TRBV28|TRBJ1-1
TGTGCCAGCACGGAGGGGACTGAAGCTTTCTTT
CASTEGTEAFF
>-|TRBD1|TRBV5-6|TRBJ2-7
TGTGCCAGCAGCGCGACAGGGACCTACGAGCAGTACTTC
CASSATGTYEQYF
>-|-|TRBV10-3|TRBJ2-1
TGTGCCATCAGCGAGACCGCGGACTACAATGAGCAGTTCTTC
CAISETADYNEQFF
>-|TRBD2|TRBV7-9|TRBJ2-1
TGTGCCAGCAGCCCTAGCGGGGGGGCCTACAATGAGCAGTTCTTC
CASSPSGGAYNEQFF
>-|-|TRBV5-1|TRBJ1-4
TGCGCCAGCAGCTTGGGAGGGAAAACTAATGAAAAACTGTTTTTT
CASSLGGKTNEKLFF
>-|TRBD2|TRBV2|TRBJ2-1
TGTGCCAGCATAGCGGGAGCCCATGAGCAGTTCTTC
CASIAGAHEQFF
>-|-|TRBV28|TRBJ2-2
TGTGCCAGCAGTTCTAGGGGATTGTCGGACACCGGGGAGCTGTTTTTT
CASSSRGLSDTGELFF